The 29 T cell receptor beta chains in this list originate from one sample, sequenced in a study listed by TCRdb under 2016. The method behind the library was RT-PCR. Sequencing instrument: Illumina MiSeq. Using fastp at Q25 and MiXCR, TCRdb reprocessed the public reads and kept productive beta chains. Records with the same CDR3 protein are collapsed into one entry carrying the most frequent genes and DNA. The table for this sample lists thousands of distinct CDR3 sequences; roughly 90% of them were counted only once. In total, the top ten clones hold 8.3% of the sample. The material sequenced was memory CD4+ T cells from blood. Every receptor here comes from a female donor in good health, serving as a healthy control.

This clonotype came up a few times. Being off target in a library aimed at alpha chains, this beta chain has a size of little meaning. This chain uses TRBV4-2 with TRBJ1-2; the match to TRBD1 covers 7 bases. Trimming at V came to 5 bases and at J to 8 bases, leaving 8 bases not matched to a gene. The CDR3 consists of 13 residues. The germline CDR1 and CDR2 sequences are LGHNA and YNFKEQ. CDR3 sequence reads: CASSFPGQRGYTF. CDR3 DNA: TGTGCCAGCAGCTTTCCGGGACAGCGGGGCTACACCTTC.

With regard to this clonotype: Since it is a stray read in a library aimed at alpha chains, this beta chain has a size that is not meaningful. This chain joins TRBV5-1 and TRBJ2-1; possibly TRBD1 or TRBD2 for D (5 bases each). Germline V gene sequence: CDR1 SGHRS, CDR2 YFSETQ. The germline V and J ends were trimmed by 0 bases and 5 bases, with 12 bases remaining between them. CDR3 length: 15 residues. The CDR3 nucleotides read TGCGCCAGCAGCTTGGAGCCTAGAGGGGACAATGAGCAGTTCTTC. The encoded protein is CASSLEPRGDNEQFF.

This clonotype was seen a single time. This beta chain came through as a stray read in a library set up for alpha chains, and its size says little. This rearrangement joins TRBV4-3 to TRBJ2-2; 9 positions match TRBD1. J was trimmed by 3 bases and V by 1 base; bases with no gene match: 6. The length of the CDR3 is 17 residues. Germline assignment: CDR1 LGHNA and CDR2 YSLEER. In DNA form, the CDR3 reads TGCGCCAGCAGCCAAGTTCGAGGACAGGGGTACACCGGGGAGCTGTTTTTT. This gives the protein CASSQVRGQGYTGELFF.

Points on this clonotype: For a library built for alpha chains, this beta chain is a stray read; little rests on its size. The genes are TRBV7-2 and TRBJ2-5, with 8 bases aligning to TRBD1. V lost 5 bases, J lost 5 bases, and 7 bases stayed unmatched. CDR3 length equals 14 residues. Germline CDR1 SGHTA, CDR2 FQGNSA. The DNA for the CDR3 is TGTGCCAGCAGCGTCCGACAGGGGCGTGAGACCCAGTACTTC. This codes for CASSVRQGRETQYF. The variable domain in full, with the rest retrieved from reference TRBV7-2 and TRBJ2-5, is GAGVSQSPSNKVTEKGKDVELRCDPISGHTALYWYRQSLGQGLEFLIYFQGNSAPDKSGLPSDRFSAERTGGSVSTLTIQRTQQEDSAVYLCASSVRQGRETQYFGPGTRLLVL.

About this clonotype itself: This beta chain is an off-target read within a library intended for alpha chains, so its frequency means little. V is TRBV4-1 and J is TRBJ1-5; a weak D match, TRBD1 (5 bases). Germline CDR1 MGHRA, CDR2 YSYEKL. With 1 base removed from V and 4 bases from J, the gap between germline ends came to 11 bases. This CDR3 has 15 residues. In DNA, the CDR3 is TGCGCCAGCAGCCAAGGGGGAGGGGTGAATCAGCCCCAGCATTTT. Translation gives CASSQGGGVNQPQHF.

In regard to this clonotype: Little can be read into the size of this beta chain, an off-target read in a library designed for alpha chains. The chain uses TRBV5-1 and TRBJ2-6; unclear D gene. Between the trimmed V and J ends, which lost 0 bases and 0 bases, there was a span of 4 bases. This CDR3 is 15 amino acids long. From germline, CDR1 is SGHRS and CDR2 YFSETQ. The CDR3 DNA reads as TGCGCCAGCAGCTTGGACTCCTCTGGGGCCAACGTCCTGACTTTC. Its translation: CASSLDSSGANVLTF.

Of note for this clonotype: A junction end diverges from the germline sequence, so it may reflect a read error. This beta chain is a stray read from a library made for alpha chains; its abundance is not meaningful. V gene TRBV4-3 combines with J gene TRBJ1-2, with D possibly being TRBD1 (5 bases). The V gene's germline CDR1 is LGHNA and CDR2 YSLEER. The CDR3 sequence is 15 residues long. The CDR3 here is CDSSPVQGNSYGYTF. CDR3 nucleotides: TGCGACAGCAGCCCCGTCCAGGGTAATAGCTATGGCTACACCTTC.

Points on this clonotype: This beta chain is an off-target read within a library intended for alpha chains, so its frequency means little. The V call is TRBV6-1, the J call TRBJ1-5, with D possibly being TRBD1 (6 bases). The CDR3 consists of 14 residues. In germline, CDR1 is MNHNS, CDR2 SASEGT. Trimming took 6 bases from V and 4 from J, leaving 13 bases between them. The CDR3 DNA is TGTGCCAGCAGGGACAGCCGGAGGAATCAGCCCCAGCATTTT. Its translation is CASRDSRRNQPQHF.

In regard to this clonotype: As an off-target read in a library built for alpha chains, this beta chain has a frequency of little significance. This chain joins TRBV4-3 and TRBJ2-3; a weak D match, TRBD2 (5 bases). Germline V gene sequence: CDR1 LGHNA, CDR2 YSLEER. The CDR3 totals 15 residues. Trimming took 1 base from V and 3 from J, leaving 11 bases between them. The CDR3 reads CASSQGGFGTDTQYF. As DNA, the CDR3 is TGCGCCAGCAGCCAAGGAGGGTTCGGGACAGATACGCAGTATTTT.

Regarding this clonotype: This beta chain came through as a stray read in a library set up for alpha chains, and its size says little. The genes are TRBV9 and TRBJ2-3; no clear D. This CDR3 region has 15 residues. CDR1 and CDR2 (germline): SGDLS, YYNGEE. Trimming shortened V by 0 bases and J by 0 bases, and 8 bases separated the two germline ends. For the CDR3, the DNA is TGTGCCAGCAGCGTAGCCGGGCCTAGCACAGATACGCAGTATTTT. Translated, it gives CASSVAGPSTDTQYF.

As regards this clonotype: This beta chain is an off-target read within a library intended for alpha chains, so its frequency means little. The chain joins TRBV20-1 to TRBJ2-1; D is undetermined. The CDR3 consists of 14 residues. Trimming stripped 6 bases from V and 8 bases from J, with 20 bases between. The V gene's germline CDR1 is DFQATT and CDR2 SNEGSKA (reference sequence). Here the CDR3 DNA reads TGCAGTGCCGCACGAGGCCCTCCCGAGGATGAGCAGTTCTTC. It encodes CSAARGPPEDEQFF.

A word on this clonotype: Since it is a stray read in a library aimed at alpha chains, this beta chain has a size that is not meaningful. CDR3 protein: CSAPTGPHNEQFF. Here the CDR3 DNA reads TGCAGTGCCCCAACCGGGCCTCACAATGAGCAGTTCTTC. The chain employs TRBV20-1 and TRBJ2-1, with unresolved D. There are 13 residues in the CDR3. V shed 6 bases and J shed 5 bases, with 14 bases lying between them. Germline V lookup: CDR1 DFQATT, CDR2 SNEGSKA (reference sequence).

Regarding this clonotype: This beta chain is a stray sequence in a library constructed for alpha chains; its clone size is not meaningful. This chain connects TRBV20-1 to TRBJ2-7; 10 positions match TRBD2. The CDR3 spans 13 residues. V lost 3 bases to trimming and J lost 5 bases; unmatched junction nucleotides: 4. Germline assignment: CDR1 DFQATT and CDR2 SNEGSKA (reference sequence). In nucleotides, the CDR3 is TGCAGTGCTAGCGGACTAGCGGCTCACGAGCAGTACTTC. Its translation: CSASGLAAHEQYF.

To note about this clonotype: Since it is a stray read in a library aimed at alpha chains, this beta chain has a size that is not meaningful. The genes are TRBV7-9 and TRBJ1-1, with no clear D. The V and J ends lost 1 base and 4 bases respectively, with 4 bases between them. The CDR3 covers 12 residues. Germline CDR1 and CDR2: SEHNR and FQNEAQ (reference sequence). The CDR3, as DNA: TGTGCCAGCAGCTTAGGAGCCACTGAAGCTTTCTTT. Protein sequence: CASSLGATEAFF.

Concerning this clonotype itself: The library was built for alpha chains, so this beta chain is an off-target read and its size means little. V is TRBV7-2 and J is TRBJ1-3; the D is unclear. The length of the CDR3 is 17 residues. Trimming took 1 base from V and 0 from J, leaving 13 bases between them. Germline CDR1 and CDR2: SGHTA and FQGNSA. CDR3 nucleotide sequence: TGTGCCAGCAGCTTAGGGCCGGGCCTCTACTCTGGAAACACCATATATTTT. Protein sequence: CASSLGPGLYSGNTIYF.

Worth noting for this clonotype: Since the library was made to target alpha chains, this beta chain is a stray read and its abundance is not meaningful. The chain joins TRBV12-3 or TRBV12-4 to TRBJ1-2; 7 bases line up with TRBD1. The CDR3 length is 14 residues. J gave up 1 base and V 5 bases, and 4 bases lay outside the gene matches. CDR3 bases: TGTGCCAGCAGTCTCCGGGACAGTAACTATGGCTACACCTTC. It encodes CASSLRDSNYGYTF.

In the case of this clonotype: This beta chain is a stray sequence in a library constructed for alpha chains; its clone size is not meaningful. The chain is built from TRBV5-1 and TRBJ1-6; 9 nucleotides line up with TRBD1. Germline assignment: CDR1 SGHRS and CDR2 YFSETQ. CDR3 size: 14 residues. J lost 6 bases, V lost 7 bases, and 5 bases had no gene match. The CDR3 DNA sequence: TGCGCCAGCTGGGACAGGGCTTTTAATTCACCCCTCCACTTT. Its protein is CASWDRAFNSPLHF.

With respect to this clonotype: Because this beta chain is a stray read in a library intended to capture alpha chains, its abundance should not be given much weight. The rearrangement links TRBV6-5 to TRBJ2-1, with D maybe TRBD1 (6 bases). The CDR3 has 16 residues. CDR1 is MNHEY and CDR2 is SVGAGI in the germline V gene. Trimming left V 4 bases short and J 6 bases short, with 19 bases between. The CDR3 sequence: CASSSPAGVSGNEQFF. CDR3 DNA: TGTGCCAGCAGTTCCCCCGCAGGGGTCTCGGGCAATGAGCAGTTCTTC.

Points on this clonotype: This beta chain lies outside the target of a library built for alpha chains; its clone size means little. The gene calls are TRBV12-3 or TRBV12-4 and TRBJ1-6; no reliable D call. The V end lost 3 bases, the J end lost 8 bases, and 5 bases lay between the germline ends. The CDR3 has 12 residues. The CDR3 region has the DNA TGTGCCAGCAGTTTCGGGCATTCACCCCTCCACTTT. This gives the protein CASSFGHSPLHF.

This clonotype showed up just once. This beta chain is a stray sequence in a library constructed for alpha chains; its clone size is not meaningful. V is TRBV5-1 and J is TRBJ2-3, with D possibly being TRBD1 (5 bases). This CDR3 has 16 amino acids. Trimming pared 0 bases from V and 0 bases from J, leaving 11 bases between. CDR1 is SGHRS and CDR2 is YFSETQ in the germline V gene. The CDR3 bases are TGCGCCAGCAGCTTGGGACAGCAGACTAGCACAGATACGCAGTATTTT. Its translation: CASSLGQQTSTDTQYF. Full variable domain (outside the CDR3, taken from reference TRBV5-1 and TRBJ2-3): KAGVTQTPRYLIKTRGQQVTLSCSPISGHRSVSWYQQTPGQGLQFLFEYFSETQRNKGNFPGRFSGRQFSNSRSEMNVSTLELGDSALYLCASSLGQQTSTDTQYFGPGTRLTVL.

On this clonotype: This beta chain is an off-target read within a library intended for alpha chains, so its frequency means little. V is TRBV27 and J is TRBJ1-1; 9 bases are shared with TRBD1. Germline V gives CDR1 MNHEY, CDR2 SMNVEV (reference sequence). V dropped 5 bases and J dropped 4; count of bases not matched to a gene: 11. This CDR3 is built from 16 residues. DNA for the CDR3: TGTGCCAGCAGTCTTGGGACAGGGATACGGGGCACTGAAGCTTTCTTT. Translation gives CASSLGTGIRGTEAFF.

This clonotype was seen only once. Because this beta chain is a stray read in a library intended to capture alpha chains, its abundance should not be given much weight. The V and J genes are TRBV20-1 and TRBJ2-4; D gene ambiguous. Looked up from germline, CDR1 is DFQATT and CDR2 is SNEGSKA (reference sequence). Trimming took 6 bases from V and 2 from J, leaving 17 bases between them. The CDR3 extends over 15 amino acids. The CDR3 coding sequence is TGCAGTGCCCCGTTAGCTGGAAGGTCCAAAAACATTCAGTACTTC. Amino acids: CSAPLAGRSKNIQYF.

This clonotype showed up just once. With the library built for alpha chains, this beta chain is off target and its frequency is not meaningful. V usage is TRBV29-1 and J usage is TRBJ1-2, with 7 bases identical to TRBD1. Germline trimming cut 5 bases from V and 2 bases from J; bases unmatched to any gene: 5. The CDR3 has 13 residues. The germline gives CDR1 SQVTM, CDR2 ANQGSEA. The CDR3: CSVTDRVNYGYTF. The CDR3 DNA follows: TGCAGCGTTACAGACAGGGTCAACTATGGCTACACCTTC.

Remarks on this clonotype: This beta chain is off target for a library built for alpha chains, so its abundance means little. The genes are TRBV5-1 and TRBJ2-3; D might be TRBD1 or TRBD2, each matching 5 bases. V lost 1 base and J lost 1, with 13 bases in between. The CDR3 consists of 16 residues. Germline CDR1 SGHRS, CDR2 YFSETQ. The DNA for the CDR3 is TGCGCCAGCAGCTTGAGGTCGGGACGGCGCACAGATACGCAGTATTTT. Translation: CASSLRSGRRTDTQYF.

This clonotype has just one count. The library was prepared for alpha chains; this beta chain is a stray read, so its frequency means little. V and J are TRBV6-2 or TRBV6-3 and TRBJ2-7, with D possibly matching TRBD2 (5 bases). The length of the CDR3 is 11 residues. Per the germline V gene, CDR1 is MNHEY and CDR2 is SVGEGT. The V and J ends lost 6 bases and 3 bases respectively, with 6 bases between them. CDR3 DNA sequence: TGTGCCAGCAGCGGAGGCTACGAGCAGTACTTC. Translating it yields CASSGGYEQYF.

As for this clonotype: Within a library made for alpha chains, this beta chain is off target, and its count is uninformative. This rearrangement joins TRBV29-1 to TRBJ2-3, with 12 bases that match TRBD2. V shed 5 bases, J shed 5 bases, and the junction held 5 bases outside the gene matches. CDR3 length: 14 residues. Looked up from germline, CDR1 is SQVTM and CDR2 is ANQGSEA. The CDR3, as DNA: TGCAGCGTTACAGGACTAGCGGGAAGAGATACGCAGTATTTT. Its translation is CSVTGLAGRDTQYF.

A note on this clonotype: Little can be read into the size of this beta chain, an off-target read in a library designed for alpha chains. The chain recombines TRBV12-3 or TRBV12-4 with TRBJ1-2; D unresolved. V lost 10 bases and J 4 bases, leaving 16 bases between the germline ends. The CDR3 has 13 residues. CDR3 loop: CATNPQPPYGYTF. Written as DNA, the CDR3 is TGTGCCACCAACCCACAGCCTCCCTATGGCTACACCTTC.

About this clonotype: The library was built for alpha chains, so this beta chain is an off-target read and its size means little. The chain carries TRBV27 and TRBJ2-1, with TRBD2 identical over 10 bases. Germline V gene data show CDR1 as MNHEY and CDR2 as SMNVEV (reference sequence). CDR3 length: 14 residues. The V segment lost 4 bases and the J segment 9 bases; nucleotides outside the gene matches: 6. For the CDR3, the DNA is TGTGCCAGCAGTTCTAGCGGGAGTGGCGCTGAGCAGTTCTTC. It yields the protein CASSSSGSGAEQFF.

Notes on this clonotype: This beta chain slipped into a library made for alpha chains as a stray read, so its size is not meaningful. The chain recombines TRBV6-5 with TRBJ2-6, with D uncertain. The CDR3 spans 17 residues. Germline V CDR1 and CDR2: MNHEY, SVGAGI. Between the trimmed V and J ends, which lost 5 bases and 0 bases, there was a span of 14 bases. In DNA, the CDR3 is TGTGCCAGCAGTCCTACCCCCCCGGCCTCTGGGGCCAACGTCCTGACTTTC. This translates into CASSPTPPASGANVLTF.